The clone carrying this TCR beta chain was counted at least ten times. The sample comes from a study of response to subunit inactivated influenza vaccine. TCRdb reprocessed the RT-PCR reads with MiXCR, giving one entry per CDR3 protein. The table includes about 780,000 distinct CDR3 sequences, about a fifth detected once. V lost 4 bases and J lost 5, with 12 bases in between. The CDR3 loop spans 13 amino acids. The source material was PBMCs from blood, sampled 5 days after vaccination. The chain combines TRBV12-3 or TRBV12-4 with TRBJ2-7; D perhaps matches TRBD2 (6 bases). The sequence was collected from a man in his fifties who received an inactivated influenza vaccine. DNA for the CDR3: TGTGCCAGCAGTTCCGGGGGAAGCCACGAGCAGTACTTC. This translates into CASSSGGSHEQYF.